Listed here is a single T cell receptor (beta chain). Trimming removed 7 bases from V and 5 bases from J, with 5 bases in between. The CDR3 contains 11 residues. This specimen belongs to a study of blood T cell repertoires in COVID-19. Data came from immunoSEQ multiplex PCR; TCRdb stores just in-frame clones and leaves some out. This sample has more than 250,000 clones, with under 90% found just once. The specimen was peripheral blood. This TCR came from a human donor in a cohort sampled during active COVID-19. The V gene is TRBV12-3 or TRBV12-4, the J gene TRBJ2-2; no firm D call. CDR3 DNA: TGTGCCAGCATCACTACCGGGGAGCTGTTTTTT. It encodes CASITTGELFF.